The 10 T cell receptor beta chains below come from one sample, sequenced in a study of beta chain features in type 1 diabetes (dated by TCRdb to the late 2010s). Library preparation was by the immunoSEQ multiplex PCR assay. All of the isolated RNA was reverse transcribed with the High Capacity cDNA Reverse Transcription Kit, so expressed TCRB transcripts were sequenced. TCRdb mirrors the immuneACCESS table, restricted to in-frame sequences. Some clones are absent from its copies; in checked studies, under half trace to an unresolved V gene, and the reason for the others is unknown. This sample comprises about 620,000 clones, around 16% of them detected only once. About 0.087% of the sample lies in the top ten. The material sequenced was naive CD4+ T cells from blood. The meaning of the sample's cell subset or site label: true naive CD4+ T cells. Receptor source: a man aged 18 to 35 in good health.

In this sample, this clone turned up a few times. The chain is built from TRBV2 and TRBJ2-2, with a tentative D call TRBD1 (5 bases). There are 14 residues in the CDR3. The germline V and J ends were trimmed by 11 bases and 2 bases, with 15 bases remaining between them. Germline V gene data show CDR1 as SNHLY and CDR2 as FYNNEI. The CDR3, as DNA: TGTGCCCCAGGGTCCTGGGCAAACACCGGGGAGCTGTTTTTT. It specifies CAPGSWANTGELFF. Full variable domain (outside the CDR3, taken from reference TRBV2 and TRBJ2-2): EPEVTQTPSHQVTQMGQEVILRCVPISNHLYFYWYRQILGQKVEFLVSFYNNEISEKSEIFDDQFSVERPDGSNFTLKIRSTKLEDSAMYFCAPGSWANTGELFFGEGSRLTVL.

This clone was observed a few times. The gene calls are TRBV4-3 and TRBJ2-3; D is ambiguous. Trimming removed 0 bases from V and 2 bases from J, with 12 bases in between. The germline CDR1 and CDR2 sequences are LGHNA and YSLEER. The CDR3 consists of 16 residues. The CDR3: CASSQEGQIYTDTQYF. As DNA, the CDR3 is TGCGCCAGCAGCCAAGAAGGTCAGATTTACACAGATACGCAGTATTTT.

This chain uses TRBV2 with TRBJ2-5; 10 positions match TRBD1. Germline V CDR1 and CDR2: SNHLY, FYNNEI. J gave up 4 bases and V 7 bases, and 3 bases lay outside the gene matches. This CDR3 has 13 residues. The CDR3 loop reads CASKDRGPETQYF. CDR3 in DNA: TGTGCCAGCAAAGACAGGGGGCCAGAGACCCAGTACTTC.

This clone was seen a handful of times. The V and J genes are TRBV2 and TRBJ2-5, with D tentatively TRBD1 (5 bases). This CDR3 is built from 12 residues. V shed 5 bases and J shed 7 bases, with 11 bases lying between them. The germline gives CDR1 SNHLY, CDR2 FYNNEI. CDR3 amino acids: CASSLDQGTQYF. The CDR3 bases are TGTGCCAGCAGTTTGGATCAGGGGACCCAGTACTTC. Supplemented by reference TRBV2 and TRBJ2-5, the full variable domain reads EPEVTQTPSHQVTQMGQEVILRCVPISNHLYFYWYRQILGQKVEFLVSFYNNEISEKSEIFDDQFSVERPDGSNFTLKIRSTKLEDSAMYFCASSLDQGTQYFGPGTRLLVL.

This clone was detected only a few times. The chain joins TRBV5-4 to TRBJ2-6; 7 bases agree with TRBD1. Trimming took 1 base from V and 0 from J; bases not matched to a gene: 4. The CDR3 runs 17 residues. CDR1 and CDR2 (germline): SGHNT, YYREEE (reference sequence). The CDR3 DNA is TGTGCCAGCAGCTTGAAGGGGGCGTCCTCTGGGGCCAACGTCCTGACTTTC. This translates into CASSLKGASSGANVLTF. Together with reference TRBV5-4 and TRBJ2-6, the CDR3 gives the full variable domain: ETGVTQSPTHLIKTRGQQVTLRCSSQSGHNTVSWYQQALGQGPQFIFQYYREEENGRGNFPPRFSGLQFPNYSSELNVNALELDDSALYLCASSLKGASSGANVLTFGAGSRLTVL.

This rearrangement joins TRBV4-3 to TRBJ1-6; tentative D call: TRBD1 (6 bases). V gave up 0 bases and J gave up 9 bases, with 15 bases separating them. Per germline, CDR1 LGHNA and CDR2 YSLEER. The CDR3 is made up of 16 amino acids. CDR3 nucleotide sequence: TGCGCCAGCAGCCAAGATCGACCGAGGGGGGGTTCACCCCTCCACTTT. The encoded protein is CASSQDRPRGGSPLHF.

This chain joins TRBV9 and TRBJ2-1, with D perhaps TRBD1 (6 bases). There are 16 residues in the CDR3. Germline lookup yields CDR1 SGDLS and CDR2 YYNGEE. The germline V and J ends were trimmed by 1 base and 1 base, with 12 bases remaining between them. In DNA, the CDR3 is TGTGCCAGCAGCGTAAGGGGGACACTGTCCTACAATGAGCAGTTCTTC. Its translation: CASSVRGTLSYNEQFF.

The table lists this clone with a count of one. J is TRBJ2-5 and V is TRBV7-7; 8 nucleotides match TRBD2. This CDR3 spans 17 amino acids. Germline CDR1 is SSHAT and CDR2 is FNYEAQ (reference sequence). The trim removed 1 base at V and 2 bases at J, leaving 9 bases unmatched. CDR3 region: CASSLGLAGGVQETQYF. CDR3 DNA sequence: TGTGCCAGCAGCTTAGGGCTAGCGGGCGGAGTACAAGAGACCCAGTACTTC. Using reference TRBV7-7 and TRBJ2-5 for the parts outside the CDR3, the full variable domain is GAGVSQSPRYKVTKRGQDVTLRCDPISSHATLYWYQQALGQGPEFLTYFNYEAQPDKSGLPSDRFSAERPEGSISTLTIQRTEQRDSAMYRCASSLGLAGGVQETQYFGPGTRLLVL.

This clone was seen more than once but under ten times. This rearrangement joins TRBV18 to TRBJ2-3, with D perhaps matching TRBD1 (6 bases). The CDR3 runs 15 residues. With 8 bases removed from V and 4 bases from J, the gap between germline ends came to 19 bases. Germline lookup yields CDR1 KGHSH and CDR2 LQKENI. CDR3 protein: CASPVGALSADTQYF. The CDR3 region has the DNA TGTGCCAGCCCCGTGGGGGCCCTATCCGCAGATACGCAGTATTTT.

The chain is built from TRBV9 and TRBJ1-5; 10 bases line up with TRBD1. CDR1 and CDR2 (germline): SGDLS, YYNGEE. With 4 bases clipped from V and 5 bases from J, the junction kept 6 bases outside the gene matches. CDR3 length: 15 residues. The CDR3 DNA is TGTGCCAGCAGCCCCCCCGGGACAGGGGATCAGCCCCAGCATTTT. Its translation is CASSPPGTGDQPQHF.